This T cell receptor (beta chain) was found in a study of OX40 agonist ivuxolimab in advanced cancers. Turning to the study itself: Intravenous ivuxolimab at 0.01 to 10 mg/kg was given to patients every 2 weeks. Three patients responded partially, comprising one with hepatocellular carcinoma and two with cutaneous melanoma. Study-level findings and limits: By week 6 at 0.1 to 3.0 mg/kg, blood CD4+ and CD8+ T cells had expanded clonally. The specificity for antigen of the expanded peripheral T cells was not determined.

V was pared by 1 base and J by 2 bases, with 5 bases between. CDR3 length: 13 residues. Germline V gene lookup returns CDR1 LGHNA and CDR2 YSLEER. With regard to this clone: Its antigen is still unknown.

Assay used: immunoSEQ multiplex PCR; TCRdb lists only in-frame clones, some missing. Of approximately 72,000 clones in the sample, almost 90% were seen once. The V and J genes are TRBV4-3 and TRBJ1-2; D remains ambiguous. This sequence was found in an adult with an advanced solid tumor such as melanoma, head and neck, liver or kidney cancer. The sequencing here drew on CD4+ or CD8+ T cells sorted from blood, taken in a trial of the OX40 agonist ivuxolimab. CDR3 in DNA: TGCGCCAGCAGCCAAGGCGGGAACTATGGCTACACCTTC. Translation: CASSQGGNYGYTF.